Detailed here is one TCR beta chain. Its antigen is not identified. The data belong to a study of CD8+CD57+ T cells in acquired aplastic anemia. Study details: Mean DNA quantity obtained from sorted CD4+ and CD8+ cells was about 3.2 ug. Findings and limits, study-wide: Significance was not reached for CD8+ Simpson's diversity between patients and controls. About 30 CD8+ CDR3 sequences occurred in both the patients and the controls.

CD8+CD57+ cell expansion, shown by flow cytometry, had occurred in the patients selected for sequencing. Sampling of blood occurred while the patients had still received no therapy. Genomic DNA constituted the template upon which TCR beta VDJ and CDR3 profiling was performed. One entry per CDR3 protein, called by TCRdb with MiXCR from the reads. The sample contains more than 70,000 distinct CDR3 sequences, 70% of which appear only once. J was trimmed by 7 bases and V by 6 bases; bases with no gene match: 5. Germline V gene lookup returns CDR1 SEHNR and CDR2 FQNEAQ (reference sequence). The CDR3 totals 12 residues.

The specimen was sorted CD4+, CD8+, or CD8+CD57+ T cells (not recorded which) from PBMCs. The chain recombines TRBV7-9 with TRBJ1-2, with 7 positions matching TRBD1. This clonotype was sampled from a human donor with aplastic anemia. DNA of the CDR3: TGTGCCAGCAGTACAGGGGCAGGTGGCTACACCTTC. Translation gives CASSTGAGGYTF. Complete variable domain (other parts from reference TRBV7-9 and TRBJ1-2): DTGVSQNPRHKITKRGQNVTFRCDPISEHNRLYWYRQTLGQGPEFLTYFQNEAQLEKSRLLSDRFSAERPKGSFSTLEIQRTEQGDSAMYLCASSTGAGGYTFGSGTRLTVV.